The 21 T cell receptor beta chains below all came from one sample that was sequenced in a study of identical twins. MiXCR was run by TCRdb on the 5' RACE reads, yielding one entry per CDR3 protein. The table shows approximately 890,000 distinct CDR3 sequences, with 10% to 15% occurring only once. The sample was also reused in another study, on yellow fever vaccine responses in identical twins.

The sample taken for sequencing was PBMCs. Receptors were obtained from a young woman in good health.

The chain recombines TRBV18 with TRBJ2-5, with D possibly matching TRBD2 (6 bases). Germline V gene data show CDR1 as KGHSH and CDR2 as LQKENI. Trimming took 5 bases from V and 5 from J, leaving 12 bases between them. CDR3 length: 13 residues. The CDR3 sequence is CASSRDFGETQYF. CDR3 bases: TGTGCCAGCTCAAGGGACTTCGGGGAGACCCAGTACTTC.

The genes are TRBV28 and TRBJ2-3; D gene uncertain. Germline CDR1 MDHEN, CDR2 SYDVKM. The CDR3 is 20 amino acids. V was cut by 3 bases and J by 0 bases, with 25 bases left in between. Written as DNA, the CDR3 is TGTGCCAGCAGTTTCTCCTGGGCGGAAGGGAAGGGTAAAAGCACAGATACGCAGTATTTT. This translates into CASSFSWAEGKGKSTDTQYF.

Here the CDR3 reads CASSLAQAGQPQHF. CDR3 DNA: TGTGCCAGCAGCTTAGCACAGGCAGGCCAGCCCCAGCATTTT. The V call is TRBV7-2, the J call TRBJ1-5, with a tentative D call TRBD1 (5 bases). V was shortened by 0 bases and J by 7 bases, with 10 bases between the two germline ends. CDR1 SGHTA and CDR2 FQGNSA come from the germline V gene. The CDR3 loop spans 14 amino acids.

This chain links TRBV5-1 with TRBJ2-1; 11 nucleotides line up with TRBD1. This CDR3 is built from 14 residues. The V gene's germline CDR1 is SGHRS and CDR2 YFSETQ. With 7 bases clipped from V and 2 bases from J, the junction kept 2 bases outside the gene matches. CDR3 coding DNA: TGCGCCAGCCGGGACAGGGGGACCTACAATGAGCAGTTCTTC. It translates to CASRDRGTYNEQFF. The whole variable domain, remainder taken from reference TRBV5-1 and TRBJ2-1, is KAGVTQTPRYLIKTRGQQVTLSCSPISGHRSVSWYQQTPGQGLQFLFEYFSETQRNKGNFPGRFSGRQFSNSRSEMNVSTLELGDSALYLCASRDRGTYNEQFFGPGTRLTVL.

The chain combines TRBV9 with TRBJ2-3, with TRBD2 matching over 8 bases. The junction had 8 bases not matched to a gene; V was cut back by 5 bases and J by 0 bases. CDR1 and CDR2 from the germline V gene are SGDLS and YYNGEE. This CDR3 is 16 amino acids long. CDR3 amino acids: CASREGAGGSTDTQYF. The CDR3 DNA follows: TGTGCCAGCAGGGAAGGGGCGGGAGGTAGCACAGATACGCAGTATTTT.

V usage is TRBV5-6 and J usage is TRBJ2-6; D ambiguous. V was cut by 1 base and J by 1 base, with 12 bases left in between. This CDR3 contains 17 residues. The V gene's germline CDR1 is SGHDT and CDR2 YYEEEE. Here the CDR3 reads CASSLLTVSSGANVLTF. The CDR3 region has the DNA TGTGCCAGCAGCTTGCTGACTGTATCGTCTGGGGCCAACGTCCTGACTTTC.

V gene TRBV3-1 combines with J gene TRBJ2-1; no clear D. V lost 0 bases to trimming and J lost 9 bases, with 9 bases between them. CDR3 length: 13 residues. Germline-derived CDR1 and CDR2 are LGHDT and YNNKEL (reference sequence). The CDR3 reads CASSQDPYGEQFF. CDR3 nucleotides: TGTGCCAGCAGCCAAGATCCCTACGGTGAGCAGTTCTTC.

This clonotype turned up a few times. The V and J genes are TRBV5-1 and TRBJ1-1; 9 bases align to TRBD1. This CDR3 contains 14 residues. Germline CDR1 is SGHRS and CDR2 is YFSETQ. V was clipped by 4 bases and J by 4 bases; unmatched bases: 5. The CDR3 loop is CASSGGQGSTEAFF. As DNA, the CDR3 is TGCGCCAGCAGCGGGGGACAGGGTAGCACTGAAGCTTTCTTT.

This clonotype turned up a few times. This chain's CDR3 is CASSPSGEGMAGELFF. In DNA form, the CDR3 reads TGTGCCAGCAGCCCCTCCGGGGAAGGCATGGCCGGGGAGCTGTTTTTT. J is TRBJ2-2 and V is TRBV12-3 or TRBV12-4, with D perhaps matching TRBD2 (5 bases). This CDR3 contains 16 residues. The V end was cut by 6 bases, the J end by 6 bases, with 20 bases between.

The CDR3 bases are TGCGCCAGCAGCCAGCTCCCCGGGACGACCTACGAGCAGTACTTC. Translated, it gives CASSQLPGTTYEQYF. The chain has TRBV5-1 and TRBJ2-7; D is tentatively TRBD1 or TRBD2 (5 bases each). The germline V gene encodes CDR1 SGHRS and CDR2 YFSETQ. The V end lost 4 bases, the J end lost 2 bases, and 16 bases lay between the germline ends. The CDR3 runs to 15 residues.

This clonotype was picked up a small number of times. This sequence joins TRBV12-3 or TRBV12-4 and TRBJ2-1, with D possibly matching TRBD1 (6 bases). Trimming removed 4 bases at V and 1 base at J, with 14 bases between. The CDR3 is 16 residues long. The CDR3 loop reads CASSYRPTGSYNEQFF. DNA for the CDR3: TGTGCCAGCAGTTACCGGCCTACAGGGTCCTACAATGAGCAGTTCTTC.

This clonotype was seen a handful of times. This chain links TRBV27 with TRBJ2-3, with D unresolved. This CDR3 contains 15 residues. V was trimmed by 3 bases and J by 0 bases, leaving 10 bases between them. Germline CDR1 is MNHEY and CDR2 is SMNVEV (reference sequence). The DNA of the CDR3 is TGTGCCAGCAGTTTGACTCTATCTAGCACAGATACGCAGTATTTT. Translated: CASSLTLSSTDTQYF.

This clonotype was seen more than once but under ten times. The V call is TRBV4-1, the J call TRBJ2-7; D perhaps matches TRBD2 (5 bases). The CDR3 spans 13 residues. Germline assignment: CDR1 MGHRA and CDR2 YSYEKL. Trimming pared 3 bases from V and 3 bases from J, leaving 9 bases between. CDR3 sequence (DNA): TGCGCCAGCAGCCAGGGCCGGGACTACGAGCAGTACTTC. This gives the protein CASSQGRDYEQYF.

This sequence joins TRBV5-1 and TRBJ1-4; 12 bases align to TRBD1. Trimming took 0 bases from V and 7 from J; bases not matched to a gene: 1. The CDR3 spans 15 residues. The germline V gene encodes CDR1 SGHRS and CDR2 YFSETQ. The CDR3 reads CASSLEGQGAEKLFF. The CDR3 DNA reads as TGCGCCAGCAGCTTGGAGGGACAGGGGGCTGAAAAACTGTTTTTT.

The V call is TRBV29-1, the J call TRBJ2-3; D is possibly TRBD1 (6 bases). This CDR3 has 15 amino acids. Germline-derived CDR1 and CDR2 are SQVTM and ANQGSEA. The V end lost 3 bases, the J end lost 1 base, and 14 bases lay between the germline ends. The CDR3 loop reads CSVDWGRIGTDTQYF. The CDR3, as DNA: TGCAGCGTTGATTGGGGGCGTATTGGCACAGATACGCAGTATTTT.

The chain combines TRBV6-5 with TRBJ1-4, with a weak D call TRBD1 (6 bases). Per the germline V gene, CDR1 is MNHEY and CDR2 is SVGAGI. The V end lost 0 bases, the J end lost 6 bases, and 14 bases lay between the germline ends. CDR3 length: 16 residues. The CDR3 protein is CASSYSGYREDEKLFF. The CDR3 DNA sequence: TGTGCCAGCAGTTACTCAGGATACAGGGAGGATGAAAAACTGTTTTTT.

V gene TRBV7-9 combines with J gene TRBJ2-1; tentative D call: TRBD1 (6 bases). The V end was cut by 0 bases, the J end by 5 bases, with 14 bases between. This CDR3 is 16 amino acids long. Germline assignment: CDR1 SEHNR and CDR2 FQNEAQ (reference sequence). DNA for the CDR3: TGTGCCAGCAGCTTAGCCACAGGGTCCCTTGACAATGAGCAGTTCTTC. Translation gives CASSLATGSLDNEQFF.

The chain recombines TRBV7-9 with TRBJ2-7; D perhaps matches TRBD2 (5 bases). The CDR3 covers 15 residues. Germline loops: CDR1 SEHNR, CDR2 FQNEAQ (reference sequence). V dropped 4 bases and J dropped 2 bases, with 15 bases sitting between them. CDR3 in amino acids: CASSSGDVVPYEQYF. In nucleotides, the CDR3 is TGTGCCAGCAGCTCCGGGGATGTAGTTCCCTACGAGCAGTACTTC.

This clonotype was detected a few times. The V gene is TRBV11-1, the J gene TRBJ2-6; D is uncertain. The CDR3 totals 18 residues. Germline V gene sequence: CDR1 SGHAT, CDR2 FQDESV (reference sequence). Trimming cost V 5 bases and J 0 bases, with 17 bases left between them. CDR3 bases: TGTGCCAGCAGCCCATACACCGGGCCCCTCTCTGGGGCCAACGTCCTGACTTTC. Protein: CASSPYTGPLSGANVLTF.

There are a few counts of this clonotype. V gene TRBV14 combines with J gene TRBJ2-1; 13 bases agree with TRBD2. Per germline, CDR1 SGHDN and CDR2 FVKESK. The CDR3 contains 16 residues. V was clipped by 3 bases and J by 7 bases; unmatched bases: 6. CDR3 region: CASSQSGTSGINEQFF. The CDR3, as DNA: TGTGCCAGCAGCCAGTCCGGGACTAGCGGGATTAATGAGCAGTTCTTC.

This chain joins TRBV18 and TRBJ2-7, with TRBD1 as a possible D gene (6 bases). CDR1 KGHSH and CDR2 LQKENI come from the germline V gene. Trimming removed 3 bases from V and 1 base from J, with 16 bases in between. CDR3 length: 16 residues. The CDR3 bases are TGTGCCAGCTCACCCGAAACTACAACAGGGTCCTACGAGCAGTACTTC. As protein: CASSPETTTGSYEQYF.